The 11 T cell receptor beta chains below were found in one sample sequenced in a study of early T cells in non-severe SARS-CoV-2 infection. TCRdb fed the 5' RACE reads into MiXCR, producing one record per CDR3 protein. Found here are approximately 77,000 distinct CDR3 sequences, roughly 5.3% of them singletons; the top ten hold 6.5% to 8%. The specimen comprised whole blood, sampled at baseline. The receptors here all came from an adult who was a healthcare worker with PCR-confirmed SARS-CoV-2 infection or an uninfected control (not recorded which).

The chain carries TRBV12-2 and TRBJ1-3. TRBV12-2 is a pseudogene segment. CDR3 length: 16 amino acids. The CDR3: CASRSKSGNSGNTIYF. In nucleotides, the CDR3 is TGTGCAAGTCGCTCCAAAAGCGGGAACTCTGGAAACACCATATATTTT.

There are many counts of this clonotype. CDR3 region: CASSPSVREGVYNEQFF. For the CDR3, the DNA is TGTGCCAGCAGCCCTAGTGTGCGGGAGGGGGTCTACAATGAGCAGTTCTTC. The rearrangement uses TRBV28 and TRBJ2-1; 9 nucleotides agree with TRBD2. Per the germline V gene, CDR1 is MDHEN and CDR2 is SYDVKM. Trimming took 6 bases from V and 3 from J; bases not matched to a gene: 12. The CDR3 consists of 17 residues.

This clonotype was found a few times. The gene calls are TRBV6-5 and TRBJ1-1; D remains ambiguous. V was pared by 0 bases and J by 3 bases, with 5 bases between. The CDR3 loop spans 13 amino acids. Germline loops: CDR1 MNHEY, CDR2 SVGAGI. The CDR3 spells CASSYSADTEAFF. CDR3 sequence (DNA): TGTGCCAGCAGTTACTCTGCTGACACTGAAGCTTTCTTT.

This clonotype came up a few times. The chain links TRBV29-1 to TRBJ2-4; the D gene could be TRBD1 or TRBD2 (6 bases each). The V gene's germline CDR1 is SQVTM and CDR2 ANQGSEA. V lost 4 bases and J lost 7, with 14 bases in between. This CDR3 spans 13 amino acids. Here the CDR3 reads CSVVPGGGNIQYF. In DNA, the CDR3 is TGCAGCGTTGTCCCCGGAGGGGGGAACATTCAGTACTTC.

This chain uses TRBV6-1 with TRBJ2-2; the match to TRBD1 covers 7 bases. The CDR3 is 15 residues long. Looked up from germline, CDR1 is MNHNS and CDR2 is SASEGT. V dropped 7 bases and J dropped 2; count of bases not matched to a gene: 7. This chain's CDR3 is CASTPGQPNTGELFF. In DNA form, the CDR3 reads TGTGCCAGCACCCCGGGACAGCCAAACACCGGGGAGCTGTTTTTT.

The V gene is TRBV12-3 or TRBV12-4, the J gene TRBJ2-3, with TRBD2 matching over 9 bases. The CDR3 spans 16 residues. V dropped 3 bases and J dropped 5; count of bases not matched to a gene: 9. The CDR3 reads CASSLGLAGVEDTQYF. CDR3 DNA sequence: TGTGCCAGCAGTTTGGGGTTAGCGGGAGTTGAAGATACGCAGTATTTT.

This clonotype was seen a few times. The chain is built from TRBV4-2 and TRBJ2-7; D call uncertain. V lost 4 bases to trimming and J lost 5 bases, with 12 bases between them. This CDR3 is built from 13 residues. CDR1 is LGHNA, CDR2 YNFKEQ, per germline. For the CDR3, the DNA is TGTGCCAGCAGCCCCGGCTTCGTCAACGAGCAGTACTTC. Protein product: CASSPGFVNEQYF.

This clonotype was observed many times. Here the CDR3 reads CASSLSGLTGEQYF. The CDR3 DNA is TGTGCCAGCAGCCTTAGCGGGTTAACGGGCGAGCAGTACTTC. The chain joins TRBV7-7 to TRBJ2-7; 7 bases map to TRBD2. Germline loops: CDR1 SSHAT, CDR2 FNYEAQ (reference sequence). The CDR3 is 14 amino acids. The J segment lost 6 bases and the V segment lost 5 bases, leaving 10 bases of the junction unmatched.

This clonotype showed up just a few times. V usage is TRBV7-9 and J usage is TRBJ1-1; perhaps TRBD1 as D (6 bases). The V end was cut by 1 base, the J end by 10 bases, with 10 bases between. The germline V gene encodes CDR1 SEHNR and CDR2 FQNEAQ (reference sequence). This CDR3 region has 12 residues. CDR3 DNA sequence: TGTGCCAGCAGCTTAGACAGGGTAGTAGCTTTCTTT. This translates into CASSLDRVVAFF.

This clonotype has just a few counts. This chain connects TRBV20-1 to TRBJ2-1; D is perhaps TRBD2 (5 bases). This CDR3 spans 16 amino acids. The V gene's germline CDR1 is DFQATT and CDR2 SNEGSKA (reference sequence). Trimming took off 6 bases at V and 2 bases at J, with 20 bases between the two ends. For the CDR3, the DNA is TGCAGTGCACGGACTCGCACTTCAAGTACCTACAATGAGCAGTTCTTC. Translated: CSARTRTSSTYNEQFF.

This clonotype was recorded many times. The J gene is TRBJ2-7, the V gene TRBV11-2; D uncertain. The ends were cut back, 5 bases at V and 7 bases at J, with 21 bases in the middle. CDR1 and CDR2 (germline): SGHAT, FQNNGV. CDR3 length: 15 residues. CDR3 nucleotide sequence: TGTGCCAGCAGCCCTGCGAGGACCACTACCATGGAGCAGTACTTC. It specifies CASSPARTTTMEQYF.